The rows below give T cell receptor beta chains drawn from one sample of a study of CD8+ T cells in alopecia areata. Sequenced by immunoSEQ multiplex PCR; TCRdb stores in-frame clones only, minus some. The table lists around 69,000 clones, 60% of them singletons. The sequences come from CD8+ T cells sorted from blood, collected at week 0. Source of these receptors: a human donor with alopecia areata. Each CDR3 is given without its conserved first and last residue.

J gene | V gene | CDR3 protein
TRBJ2-6 | TRBV28 | ASSEVLSGANVLT
TRBJ2-5 | TRBV7-6 | ASSLSGAEETQY
TRBJ1-1 | TRBV5-1 | ASSLVGGVGGSESEAF
TRBJ1-4 | TRBV7-2 | ASSQTRVTDEKLF
TRBJ2-1 | TRBV28 | ASSDRGGGLADEQF
TRBJ2-3 | TRBV30 | AWSVGAADTQY
TRBJ2-7 | TRBV7-6 | ASSQYRGNYEQY
TRBJ1-4 | TRBV2 | ATGEVPNEKLF
TRBJ1-5 | TRBV19 | ASRLSNQPQH
TRBJ2-2 | TRBV9 | ASSVRDPHTGELF